One and the same sample provided the 19 T cell receptor beta chains below, sequenced in a study of cytomegalovirus exposure and HLA in healthy donors. The PCR made use of 60 Vbeta and 13 Jbeta primers. TCRdb keeps only in-frame clones here, not all; method: immunoSEQ multiplex PCR. The profile covers 110,000 to 150,000 clones, with roughly 77% appearing a single time and 1.6% taken by the ten largest. The specimen was PBMCs. These receptors were collected from a young woman in good health and CMV-seronegative.

The chain links TRBV7-6 to TRBJ1-1; D is unresolved. The germline V gene has CDR1 SGHVS and CDR2 FNYEAQ. Between the trimmed V and J ends, which lost 1 base and 3 bases, there was a span of 9 bases. The CDR3 contains 14 residues. CDR3 DNA: TGTGCCAGCAGCTTAGGAGGGTGGGACACTGAAGCTTTCTTT. It codes for CASSLGGWDTEAFF.

The chain carries TRBV4-1 and TRBJ2-7; TRBD2 matches 10 bases. V gave up 4 bases and J gave up 0 bases; unmatched junction bases: 6. The CDR3 is made up of 16 amino acids. Germline V lookup: CDR1 MGHRA, CDR2 YSYEKL. The CDR3 region has the DNA TGCGCCAGCAGCCGTTCAGCGGGAGGGAACTCCTACGAGCAGTACTTC. Translation: CASSRSAGGNSYEQYF.

The CDR3 bases are TGTGCCAGCAGCAAAGGGGCAGGGTATTCCTACGAGCAGTACTTC. This translates into CASSKGAGYSYEQYF. The chain carries TRBV21-1 and TRBJ2-7; TRBD1 is the table's D call and was not checked against the DNA. TRBV21-1 is a pseudogene segment. CDR3 length: 15 residues.

V is TRBV10-3 and J is TRBJ2-1; D is possibly TRBD1 (5 bases). Germline V gene sequence: CDR1 ENHRY, CDR2 SYGVKD. This CDR3 has 15 residues. V shed 2 bases and J shed 0 bases, with 8 bases lying between them. CDR3 DNA: TGTGCCATCAGTGAGGGGGCTAGCTCCTACAATGAGCAGTTCTTC. Residues: CAISEGASSYNEQFF.

V gene TRBV28 combines with J gene TRBJ1-1; 9 nucleotides align to TRBD1. Germline lookup yields CDR1 MDHEN and CDR2 SYDVKM. The CDR3 contains 14 residues. V dropped 7 bases and J dropped 1; count of bases not matched to a gene: 4. The CDR3 DNA is TGTGCCAGCATTCTACAGGGGGCGAACACTGAAGCTTTCTTT. This gives the protein CASILQGANTEAFF.

CDR3 sequence reads: CASSIHFQGSGAGYTF. Here the CDR3 DNA reads TGCGCCAGCAGCATCCATTTCCAGGGATCTGGTGCTGGCTACACCTTC. The chain is built from TRBV5-1 and TRBJ1-2; D is possibly TRBD1 (5 bases). Germline V gives CDR1 SGHRS, CDR2 YFSETQ. V was pared by 4 bases and J by 7 bases, with 23 bases between. The CDR3 covers 16 residues.

This clone came up a few times. The rearrangement uses TRBV2 and TRBJ1-5; 9 positions match TRBD1. With V trimmed by 8 bases and J by 9 bases, 8 bases remained unmatched. Germline-derived CDR1 and CDR2 are SNHLY and FYNNEI. The CDR3 runs to 13 residues. The chain's CDR3 is CASRPGQGRPQHF. The CDR3 region has the DNA TGTGCCAGCCGACCGGGACAGGGCCGGCCCCAGCATTTT.

The V call is TRBV19, the J call TRBJ2-7, with 7 nucleotides matching TRBD1. Germline values: CDR1 LNHDA, CDR2 SQIVND (reference sequence). Trimming took 4 bases from V and 3 from J; bases not matched to a gene: 6. The CDR3 contains 14 residues. The CDR3 nucleotides are TGTGCCAGTAGTAAAAGACAGGGCTACTACGAGCAGTACTTC. This encodes CASSKRQGYYEQYF.

The chain recombines TRBV9 with TRBJ1-6, with D uncertain. Germline V gene data show CDR1 as SGDLS and CDR2 as YYNGEE. Trimming shortened V by 4 bases and J by 8 bases, and 13 bases separated the two germline ends. The CDR3 sequence is 14 residues long. CDR3 protein: CASSPGKEYSPLHF. DNA for the CDR3: TGTGCCAGCAGCCCGGGAAAAGAGTATTCACCCCTCCACTTT. Filled out from reference TRBV9 and TRBJ1-6, the complete variable domain reads DSGVTQTPKHLITATGQRVTLRCSPRSGDLSVYWYQQSLDQGLQFLIQYYNGEERAKGNILERFSAQQFPDLHSELNLSSLELGDSALYFCASSPGKEYSPLHFGNGTRLTVT.

J is TRBJ2-1 and V is TRBV7-9; TRBD2 agrees at 8 bases. The CDR3 extends over 15 amino acids. CDR1 is SEHNR, CDR2 FQNEAQ, per germline (reference sequence). J gave up 13 bases and V 0 bases, and 11 bases lay outside the gene matches. CDR3 protein: CASSLAGTRTLLQFF. For the CDR3, the DNA is TGTGCCAGCAGCTTAGCCGGGACTAGGACCCTTCTACAGTTCTTC.

This clone was observed a handful of times. V is TRBV2 and J is TRBJ2-5, with 10 bases lining up with TRBD2. Judging by the DNA end, TRBJ2-7 fits better; the J call may be wrong. CDR1 and CDR2 (germline): SNHLY, FYNNEI. This CDR3 has 15 residues. DNA for the CDR3: TGTGCCAGCAGTGTGGGAGCGGGAGGGCCTGGCGAGCAGTACTTC. It is translated as CASSVGAGGPGEQYF.

The rearrangement uses TRBV9 and TRBJ2-5; D possibly corresponds to TRBD2 (5 bases). V lost 0 bases to trimming and J lost 4 bases, with 16 bases between them. This CDR3 has 16 residues. Germline V gives CDR1 SGDLS, CDR2 YYNGEE. The CDR3 loop reads CASSVEGGTGGETQYF. The CDR3 nucleotides are TGTGCCAGCAGCGTAGAAGGAGGAACCGGAGGAGAGACCCAGTACTTC.

The chain combines TRBV5-4 with TRBJ2-5, with a weak D call TRBD2 (7 bases). Deletions cut 9 bases from V and 0 bases from J, with 24 bases between. CDR3 size: 17 residues. Germline V CDR1 and CDR2: SGHNT, YYREEE (reference sequence). This chain's CDR3 is CATTEERGDRYQETQYF. In DNA, the CDR3 is TGTGCCACCACGGAGGAGCGGGGAGACAGGTACCAAGAGACCCAGTACTTC.

This clone came up once. This chain links TRBV7-2 with TRBJ2-3; possibly TRBD2 for D (6 bases). CDR3 size: 18 residues. The germline V and J ends were trimmed by 1 base and 2 bases, with 19 bases remaining between them. Germline assignment: CDR1 SGHTA and CDR2 FQGNSA. CDR3 in DNA: TGTGCCAGCAGCTTAGAGGCGTGGAGGGCGGGTGACACAGATACGCAGTATTTT. Translated, it gives CASSLEAWRAGDTDTQYF.

This clone was detected only a few times. This rearrangement joins TRBV21-1 to TRBJ2-7; TRBD1, the table's D call, lacks a check against the DNA. TRBV21-1 is designated a pseudogene. The CDR3 length is 18 residues. In DNA form, the CDR3 reads TGTGCCAGCAGCAGTGTGTTCTCCCGGGACAAGAGCTCCTACGAGCAGTACTTC. It codes for CASSSVFSRDKSSYEQYF.

The chain uses TRBV5-6 and TRBJ1-3, with TRBD1 matching 9 bases. The CDR3 runs 15 residues. Trimming removed 5 bases from V and 0 bases from J; junction bases left unmatched: 3. Germline-derived CDR1 and CDR2 are SGHDT and YYEEEE. This CDR3 is CASRGQGVSGNTIYF. The CDR3, as DNA: TGTGCCAGCAGGGGACAGGGTGTCTCTGGAAACACCATATATTTT.

The chain couples TRBV28 to TRBJ1-2, with a weak D call TRBD1 (6 bases). The CDR3 runs 12 residues. Germline V gene data show CDR1 as MDHEN and CDR2 as SYDVKM. The germline V and J ends were trimmed by 4 bases and 8 bases, with 11 bases remaining between them. Here the CDR3 reads CASSSTGRGYTF. The CDR3, as DNA: TGTGCCAGCAGTTCGACAGGACGCGGCTACACCTTC.

This clone was observed a handful of times. V gene TRBV4-1 combines with J gene TRBJ1-5, with a possible D match to TRBD1 (5 bases). Germline lookup yields CDR1 MGHRA and CDR2 YSYEKL. Trimming took off 0 bases at V and 7 bases at J, with 16 bases between the two ends. The CDR3 covers 16 residues. The DNA of the CDR3 is TGCGCCAGCAGCCAAGAGGGGCCCCCCGGAACGCAGCCCCAGCATTTT. This translates into CASSQEGPPGTQPQHF.

The chain recombines TRBV28 with TRBJ2-3; D is perhaps TRBD2 (5 bases). Germline CDR1 is MDHEN and CDR2 is SYDVKM. The V end was cut by 3 bases, the J end by 2 bases, with 18 bases between. This CDR3 is 17 amino acids long. Written as DNA, the CDR3 is TGTGCCAGCAGTTTTTATCCCGAGCGGAGAAACACAGATACGCAGTATTTT. It translates to CASSFYPERRNTDTQYF.